The 20 T cell receptor beta chains below were found in one sample sequenced in a study of CD8+CD57+ T cells in acquired aplastic anemia. Patients chosen for sequencing had CD8+CD57+ cells that had expanded, as shown by flow cytometry. Genomic DNA constituted the template upon which TCR beta VDJ and CDR3 profiling was performed. Each CDR3 protein gets one entry after TCRdb re-called the reads with MiXCR. This table holds under 250,000 distinct CDR3 sequences, 65% found once. Sequences were obtained from sorted CD4+, CD8+, or CD8+CD57+ T cells (not recorded which) from PBMCs. Receptor source: a human donor with aplastic anemia.

This clonotype was seen a single time. The chain links TRBV20-1 to TRBJ2-5, with 7 bases aligning to TRBD2. The CDR3 length is 12 residues. CDR1 DFQATT and CDR2 SNEGSKA come from the germline V gene (reference sequence). The CDR3 loop reads CSAPGGQETQYF. Here the CDR3 DNA reads TGCAGCGCCCCCGGGGGGCAAGAGACCCAGTACTTC.

The chain recombines TRBV12-3 or TRBV12-4 with TRBJ1-2, with TRBD1 matching 8 bases. The length of the CDR3 is 17 residues. With 5 bases clipped from V and 7 bases from J, the junction kept 18 bases outside the gene matches. The chain's CDR3 is CASSPNRGVTTSGGYTF. The CDR3 nucleotides read TGTGCCAGCAGTCCGAACAGGGGGGTGACGACGTCTGGTGGCTACACCTTC.

The J gene is TRBJ2-3, the V gene TRBV19; 8 nucleotides line up with TRBD2. This CDR3 has 13 residues. V trimming: 6 bases; J trimming: 1 base; junction bases outside the gene matches: 0. The germline V gene encodes CDR1 LNHDA and CDR2 SQIVND (reference sequence). The chain's CDR3 is CASRTSGTDTQYF. CDR3 coding DNA: TGTGCCAGTAGGACTAGCGGCACAGATACGCAGTATTTT.

For this clonotype: As the CDR3 is not closed by the conserved phenylalanine or tryptophan, this likely results from a read error. No DNA is shown, since the ends of the CDR3 on it are uncertain; the CDR3 is the one TCRdb lists. The chain is built from TRBV29-1 and TRBJ1-3. The CDR3 numbers 10 amino acids, ends counted. Looked up from germline, CDR1 is SQVTM and CDR2 is ANQGSEA. CDR3 amino acids: CSVQDGLAGV.

The rearrangement joins TRBV10-2 to TRBJ2-3, with D possibly matching TRBD1 (5 bases). Trimming left V 6 bases short and J 4 bases short, with 14 bases between. CDR3 size: 14 residues. CDR1 and CDR2 from the germline V gene are WSHSY and SAAADI. The CDR3 nucleotides are TGCGCCAGCAGCCTCGACAGTGTGCCAGATACGCAGTATTTT. Amino acid sequence: CASSLDSVPDTQYF.

This clonotype was found many times. V gene TRBV20-1 combines with J gene TRBJ2-3; no reliable D call. V lost 6 bases to trimming and J lost 0 bases, with 22 bases between them. Germline lookup yields CDR1 DFQATT and CDR2 SNEGSKA (reference sequence). The CDR3 consists of 17 residues. CDR3 nucleotides: TGCAGTGCGGGCACCACGGGCCTCCAAACCAGCACAGATACGCAGTATTTT. Translated, it gives CSAGTTGLQTSTDTQYF.

In its sample, this clonotype was seen a few times. The rearrangement links TRBV2 to TRBJ2-1; TRBD2 aligns across 9 bases. The V gene's germline CDR1 is SNHLY and CDR2 FYNNEI. Trimming cost V 9 bases and J 4 bases; bases outside gene matches: 7. CDR3 length: 14 amino acids. The CDR3 bases are TGTGCCAGTGGGGGCAGCGGGAGGTACAATGAGCAGTTCTTC. It encodes CASGGSGRYNEQFF. Full variable domain (rest looked up from reference TRBV2 and TRBJ2-1): EPEVTQTPSHQVTQMGQEVILRCVPISNHLYFYWYRQILGQKVEFLVSFYNNEISEKSEIFDDQFSVERPDGSNFTLKIRSTKLEDSAMYFCASGGSGRYNEQFFGPGTRLTVL.

The J gene is TRBJ1-2, the V gene TRBV20-1, with 8 bases that match TRBD1. Per germline, CDR1 DFQATT and CDR2 SNEGSKA (reference sequence). Trimming at V came to 2 bases and at J to 6 bases, leaving 11 bases not matched to a gene. CDR3 length: 15 amino acids. The CDR3 reads CSARNFAGGADGYTF. For the CDR3, the DNA is TGCAGTGCTAGAAACTTCGCAGGGGGCGCAGATGGCTACACCTTC.

The CDR3 spells CASSGSRDHAKADTQYF. For the CDR3, the DNA is TGTGCCAGCAGCGGATCCCGGGACCACGCAAAGGCAGATACGCAGTATTTT. J is TRBJ2-3 and V is TRBV4-2, with D perhaps being TRBD1 or TRBD2 (5 bases each). Trimming took off 5 bases at V and 4 bases at J, with 22 bases between the two ends. The CDR3 totals 17 residues. Germline values: CDR1 LGHNA, CDR2 YNFKEQ.

Turning to this clonotype: A junction boundary mismatches the germline segment, possibly from a read error. The V gene is TRBV20-1, the J gene TRBJ2-2, with D perhaps TRBD2 (5 bases). Germline V lookup: CDR1 DFQATT, CDR2 SNEGSKA (reference sequence). The CDR3 extends over 16 amino acids. Here the CDR3 reads CSARDLSESEHRGAVF. The DNA of the CDR3 is TGCAGTGCTAGAGATCTTAGCGAGAGTGAACACCGGGGAGCTGTTTTT.

Details on this clonotype: Germline is not matched at one junction end, which may reflect a read error. The chain recombines TRBV20-1 with TRBJ2-3; TRBD2 might be the D (5 bases). CDR1 is DFQATT and CDR2 is SNEGSKA in the germline V gene (reference sequence). The CDR3 is 15 amino acids. Here the CDR3 reads CNALYPRGLTDTQYF. In DNA form, the CDR3 reads TGCAATGCTTTGTACCCACGAGGGCTCACAGATACGCAGTATTTT.

As for this clonotype: A read error may produce the germline difference seen at one junction end. V and J are TRBV29-1 and TRBJ1-4; 8 bases match TRBD1. The CDR3 totals 14 residues. Germline lookup yields CDR1 SQVTM and CDR2 ANQGSEA. The CDR3 DNA is TGCAGAGTTGGGGGACAGGCAATTAATGAAAAACTGTTTTTT. The encoded protein is CRVGGQAINEKLFF.

The chain couples TRBV7-8 to TRBJ2-7; a possible D gene is TRBD1 (6 bases). The CDR3 spans 13 residues. Per the germline V gene, CDR1 is SGHVS and CDR2 is FQNEAQ. The ends were cut back, 5 bases at V and 3 bases at J, with 11 bases in the middle. CDR3 residues: CASSQQGFYEQYF. The CDR3 DNA reads as TGTGCCAGCAGCCAGCAGGGGTTCTACGAGCAGTACTTC.

The sample holds a few counts of this clonotype. V and J are TRBV4-3 and TRBJ2-7; TRBD2 might be the D (6 bases). CDR1 LGHNA and CDR2 YSLEER come from the germline V gene. V was pared by 1 base and J by 1 base, with 14 bases between. CDR3 length: 16 amino acids. CDR3 in amino acids: CASSQARDAGSYEQYF. In DNA, the CDR3 is TGCGCCAGCAGCCAAGCGCGGGACGCGGGGTCCTACGAGCAGTACTTC.

The V and J genes are TRBV2 and TRBJ1-5; D is ambiguous. CDR1 and CDR2 from the germline V gene are SNHLY and FYNNEI. CDR3 length: 14 amino acids. Trimming shortened V by 0 bases and J by 1 base, and 4 bases separated the two germline ends. In DNA form, the CDR3 reads TGTGCCAGCAGTGAAGCCGGGAGCAATCAGCCCCAGCATTTT. Residues: CASSEAGSNQPQHF.

The V and J genes are TRBV6-1 and TRBJ1-1; D gene ambiguous. CDR1 and CDR2 (germline): MNHNS, SASEGT. The CDR3 extends over 12 amino acids. V gave up 5 bases and J gave up 3 bases, with 7 bases separating them. CDR3 sequence reads: CASSPEDTEAFF. CDR3 nucleotide sequence: TGTGCCAGCAGTCCTGAGGACACTGAAGCTTTCTTT.

The rearrangement uses TRBV2 and TRBJ1-6, with D unresolved. Germline CDR1 SNHLY, CDR2 FYNNEI. The ends were cut back, 4 bases at V and 2 bases at J, with 9 bases in the middle. This CDR3 contains 15 residues. The CDR3 nucleotides are TGTGCCAGCAGTGGAGAGGGAACCTATAATTCACCCCTCCACTTT. Translating it yields CASSGEGTYNSPLHF.

The chain joins TRBV27 to TRBJ2-7; tentatively, D is TRBD2 (6 bases). Germline V CDR1 and CDR2: MNHEY, SMNVEV (reference sequence). The CDR3 is 15 residues long. CDR3 bases: TGTGCAGCAGTTCCCCCCCCCCCCCGGGACTTTCGGCAGTACTTC. This encodes CAAVPPPPRDFRQYF.

Regarding this clonotype: Because the CDR3's place on the DNA is in doubt, the DNA is left out and the CDR3 is given as listed by TCRdb. The chain recombines TRBV7-8 with TRBJ2-3; the table's D call, TRBD1, has no DNA check behind it. The CDR3 sequence runs 15 residues, both termini included. The germline gives CDR1 SGHVS, CDR2 FQNEAQ. The CDR3 loop is CASSFGTGITDTRYF.

The chain links TRBV7-3 to TRBJ2-7; weak D call: TRBD1 (8 bases). CDR3 size: 16 residues. CDR1 and CDR2 (germline): SGHTA, FQGTGA. Trimming stripped 5 bases from V and 3 bases from J, with 20 bases between. CDR3 sequence (DNA): TGTGCCAGCAGCCCATTCGGGGAGGGACAGGACTACGAGCAGTACTTC. Residues: CASSPFGEGQDYEQYF.